This passage covers 30 T cell receptor beta chains from one sample sequenced in a study of shared clonotypes between healthy human individuals. Libraries were prepared by immunoSEQ multiplex PCR; TCRdb keeps only in-frame clonotypes and omits some of them. In the table there are 1.5 million to 2.5 million clones, approximately 95% of which are singletons. Naive CD8 populations comprised CD45RO-negative cells positively selected for CCR7, excluding terminally differentiated effector memory CD45RA+ cells. The sample taken for sequencing was naive CD8+ T cells sorted from blood. The receptors come from a man between 18 and 35 years old in good health.

This chain uses TRBV6-5 with TRBJ1-1; weak D call: TRBD1 (6 bases). This CDR3 has 15 residues. Germline V CDR1 and CDR2: MNHEY, SVGAGI. The V and J ends lost 5 bases and 3 bases respectively, with 16 bases between them. For the CDR3, the DNA is TGTGCCAGCAGTCCGACGGGGGCCTACTACACTGAAGCTTTCTTT. Translating gives CASSPTGAYYTEAFF.

Only one count was recorded for this clone. The chain couples TRBV2 to TRBJ1-1; 8 nucleotides align to TRBD1. Unmatched junction bases numbered 12, after V lost 4 bases and J lost 5 bases. Looked up from germline, CDR1 is SNHLY and CDR2 is FYNNEI. This CDR3 is built from 16 residues. CDR3 in DNA: TGTGCCAGCAGTGGTTGGGGACAGGTCATTTGGACTGAAGCTTTCTTT. Amino acid sequence: CASSGWGQVIWTEAFF.

Comment on this clone: This sample includes further DNA sequences coding for the same CDR3. This chain connects TRBV4-3 to TRBJ2-7, with TRBD2 identical over 7 bases. From germline, CDR1 is LGHNA and CDR2 YSLEER. Trimming at V came to 0 bases and at J to 0 bases, leaving 2 bases not matched to a gene. There are 15 residues in the CDR3. As DNA, the CDR3 is TGCGCCAGCAGCCAAGAATGGGGGGGCTCCTACGAGCAGTACTTC. Encoded protein: CASSQEWGGSYEQYF.

V gene TRBV2 combines with J gene TRBJ1-3; D unresolved. V dropped 3 bases and J dropped 4 bases, with 10 bases sitting between them. CDR3 length equals 14 residues. Germline V lookup: CDR1 SNHLY, CDR2 FYNNEI. The CDR3 reads CASSEGFSGNTIYF. CDR3 nucleotide sequence: TGTGCCAGCAGTGAGGGCTTCTCGGGAAACACCATATATTTT.

This chain links TRBV15 with TRBJ2-7; 10 positions agree with TRBD2. Germline V gene lookup returns CDR1 LNHNV and CDR2 YYDKDF (reference sequence). This CDR3 has 17 amino acids. J was trimmed by 3 bases and V by 0 bases; bases with no gene match: 8. CDR3 loop: CATSRDRVGLALYEQYF. The DNA for the CDR3 is TGTGCCACCAGCAGAGATAGGGTGGGACTAGCGCTCTACGAGCAGTACTTC.

The chain employs TRBV19 and TRBJ2-7; TRBD1 matches at 8 bases. Germline V gene lookup returns CDR1 LNHDA and CDR2 SQIVND (reference sequence). The CDR3 totals 14 residues. Trimming at V came to 6 bases and at J to 2 bases, leaving 6 bases not matched to a gene. The CDR3 spells CASSYQGAPYEQYF. CDR3 nucleotides: TGTGCCAGTAGCTACCAGGGGGCGCCCTACGAGCAGTACTTC.

This chain links TRBV10-3 with TRBJ2-7; no clear D gene. The CDR3 has 13 amino acids. The V end lost 10 bases, the J end lost 1 base, and 14 bases lay between the germline ends. Germline loops: CDR1 ENHRY, CDR2 SYGVKD. Here the CDR3 reads CATASIGSYEQYF. Here the CDR3 DNA reads TGTGCCACCGCCTCTATAGGTTCCTACGAGCAGTACTTC.

This clone was picked up one time. V usage is TRBV19 and J usage is TRBJ2-3; 10 nucleotides match TRBD1. V lost 2 bases and J lost 3; bases outside the gene matches: 2. The length of the CDR3 is 15 residues. Germline CDR1 is LNHDA and CDR2 is SQIVND (reference sequence). The CDR3 bases are TGTGCCAGTAGTATATGGACAGGGGGGACAGATACGCAGTATTTT. Translating it yields CASSIWTGGTDTQYF.

This chain links TRBV2 with TRBJ2-2, with unresolved D. This CDR3 has 14 amino acids. Germline V gene lookup returns CDR1 SNHLY and CDR2 FYNNEI. Trimming cost V 5 bases and J 3 bases, with 10 bases left between them. CDR3 nucleotides: TGTGCCAGCAGTAAAGACACGTACACCGGGGAGCTGTTTTTT. Its protein is CASSKDTYTGELFF.

CDR3 in amino acids: CASGFATLFWESGYTF. The CDR3, as DNA: TGCGCCAGCGGGTTCGCGACTCTTTTTTGGGAGAGTGGCTACACCTTC. V usage is TRBV10-1 and J usage is TRBJ1-2; no clear D gene. V lost 8 bases, J lost 7 bases, and 26 bases lay in between. The germline V gene has CDR1 WNHNN and CDR2 SYGVQD (reference sequence). The CDR3 has 16 amino acids.

The CDR3 sequence: CSVAGGDKHTEAFF. CDR3 coding DNA: TGCAGCGTTGCGGGGGGGGACAAGCACACTGAAGCTTTCTTT. This rearrangement joins TRBV29-1 to TRBJ1-1, with D perhaps TRBD1 (6 bases). The ends were cut back, 4 bases at V and 3 bases at J, with 15 bases in the middle. The germline V gene has CDR1 SQVTM and CDR2 ANQGSEA. This CDR3 is 14 amino acids long.

About this clone itself: The sample has other DNA sequences that encode this CDR3 too. The rearrangement links TRBV18 to TRBJ2-7; 9 bases are shared with TRBD1. The germline V gene has CDR1 KGHSH and CDR2 LQKENI. This CDR3 spans 13 amino acids. Trimming took 3 bases from V and 4 from J; bases not matched to a gene: 1. CDR3 coding DNA: TGTGCCAGCTCACCGGGGACAGGGTACGAGCAGTACTTC. This sequence encodes CASSPGTGYEQYF.

The chain uses TRBV6-1 and TRBJ1-6, with D maybe TRBD1 (6 bases). In germline, CDR1 is MNHNS, CDR2 SASEGT. This CDR3 comprises 12 residues. V was pared by 7 bases and J by 9 bases, with 10 bases between. In DNA form, the CDR3 reads TGTGCCAGCAAACAGGGAGGTTCACCCCTCCACTTT. This encodes CASKQGGSPLHF.

This rearrangement joins TRBV4-1 to TRBJ2-1, with TRBD1 matching over 7 bases. CDR3 size: 16 residues. Germline CDR1 MGHRA, CDR2 YSYEKL. The junction had 8 bases not matched to a gene; V was cut back by 4 bases and J by 2 bases. The CDR3 reads CASSPRDSSPYNEQFF. CDR3 coding DNA: TGCGCCAGCAGCCCCAGGGACAGTTCTCCCTACAATGAGCAGTTCTTC.

This sequence joins TRBV4-1 and TRBJ1-1, with 9 bases that match TRBD1. Germline CDR1 reads MGHRA; CDR2 reads YSYEKL. The V segment lost 3 bases and the J segment 7 bases; nucleotides outside the gene matches: 3. CDR3 length: 13 amino acids. DNA for the CDR3: TGCGCCAGCAGCCATGGGACAGGGATTGAAGCTTTCTTT. Residues: CASSHGTGIEAFF.

Points on this clone: This CDR3 is also generated by other DNA sequences in the sample. The chain uses TRBV27 and TRBJ2-3, with 9 nucleotides matching TRBD1. Germline V gives CDR1 MNHEY, CDR2 SMNVEV (reference sequence). Losses at the gene ends were 2 bases for V and 0 bases for J; bases not matched to a gene: 3. The length of the CDR3 is 16 residues. CDR3 coding DNA: TGTGCCAGCAGTTTACTTGGGACAGGGAGCACAGATACGCAGTATTTT. Amino acid sequence: CASSLLGTGSTDTQYF.

The chain combines TRBV6-5 with TRBJ2-2; D is perhaps TRBD2 (5 bases). Germline V lookup: CDR1 MNHEY, CDR2 SVGAGI. V lost 8 bases and J lost 0, with 13 bases in between. The CDR3 contains 15 residues. DNA for the CDR3: TGTGCCAGCGGACGAGCGGTCGCGAACACCGGGGAGCTGTTTTTT. Translating it yields CASGRAVANTGELFF.

This clone was observed a single time. At the DNA level, this CDR3 is encoded by other sequences in the same sample as well. The genes are TRBV5-4 and TRBJ2-7, with D maybe TRBD1 (6 bases). Between the trimmed V and J ends, which lost 0 bases and 0 bases, there was a span of 7 bases. Germline V gene sequence: CDR1 SGHNT, CDR2 YYREEE (reference sequence). This CDR3 is built from 14 residues. The DNA of the CDR3 is TGTGCCAGCAGCTTGGGGACAGACTCCTACGAGCAGTACTTC. It codes for CASSLGTDSYEQYF. The full variable domain, completed using reference TRBV5-4 and TRBJ2-7, is ETGVTQSPTHLIKTRGQQVTLRCSSQSGHNTVSWYQQALGQGPQFIFQYYREEENGRGNFPPRFSGLQFPNYSSELNVNALELDDSALYLCASSLGTDSYEQYFGPGTRLTVT.

The chain employs TRBV29-1 and TRBJ2-3; 15 bases match TRBD2. This CDR3 is built from 15 residues. The trim removed 7 bases at V and 4 bases at J, leaving 6 bases unmatched. Germline V gives CDR1 SQVTM, CDR2 ANQGSEA. CDR3 coding DNA: TGCAGCGGGGGAGGACTAGCGGGAGGGCCAGATACGCAGTATTTT. The encoded protein is CSGGGLAGGPDTQYF.

The chain joins TRBV4-3 to TRBJ2-1; 10 bases align to TRBD2. Germline V CDR1 and CDR2: LGHNA, YSLEER. V shed 1 base and J 7 bases; nucleotides not matched to a gene: 10. This CDR3 is built from 17 residues. The CDR3 DNA reads as TGCGCCAGCAGCCAAGGATTGCTAGCGGGAGACGGGAATGAGCAGTTCTTC. Translation gives CASSQGLLAGDGNEQFF.

This rearrangement joins TRBV4-3 to TRBJ2-1; no firm D call. V lost 0 bases and J 0 bases, leaving 12 bases between the germline ends. The germline V gene has CDR1 LGHNA and CDR2 YSLEER. The CDR3 is 17 amino acids. The CDR3 sequence is CASSQDSAFSSYNEQFF. CDR3 DNA sequence: TGCGCCAGCAGCCAAGATTCGGCGTTCAGCTCCTACAATGAGCAGTTCTTC.

The rearrangement joins TRBV27 to TRBJ2-7, with D possibly TRBD2 on 6 matching bases. Trimming took 2 bases from V and 5 from J, leaving 10 bases between them. Germline V gene data show CDR1 as MNHEY and CDR2 as SMNVEV (reference sequence). The CDR3 contains 13 residues. CDR3 sequence reads: CASSLVGGDEQYF. The CDR3 DNA sequence: TGTGCCAGCAGTTTAGTCGGGGGAGACGAGCAGTACTTC.

The chain uses TRBV4-1 and TRBJ1-5; D gene ambiguous. V was trimmed by 3 bases and J by 2 bases, leaving 11 bases between them. Germline values: CDR1 MGHRA, CDR2 YSYEKL. The CDR3 has 15 residues. CDR3 sequence (DNA): TGCGCCAGCAGCCAGGATGACGGGGGCAATCAGCCCCAGCATTTT. Its translation: CASSQDDGGNQPQHF.

J is TRBJ2-3 and V is TRBV28; weak D call: TRBD2 (7 bases). The V and J ends lost 5 bases and 3 bases respectively, with 21 bases between them. Germline V gene data show CDR1 as MDHEN and CDR2 as SYDVKM. The CDR3 is 17 residues long. This CDR3 reads CASSQLPEGGPTDTQYF. The CDR3 DNA follows: TGTGCCAGCAGTCAGCTCCCGGAGGGGGGGCCTACAGATACGCAGTATTTT.

A word on this clone: The same CDR3 also results from other DNA sequences found in this sample. V and J are TRBV5-1 and TRBJ2-7, with D possibly being TRBD2 (6 bases). Germline V gene data show CDR1 as SGHRS and CDR2 as YFSETQ. V was cut by 3 bases and J by 2 bases, with 9 bases left in between. The CDR3 spans 13 residues. Here the CDR3 reads CASSWGVAYEQYF. The DNA for the CDR3 is TGCGCCAGCAGCTGGGGGGTAGCCTACGAGCAGTACTTC.

The genes are TRBV27 and TRBJ2-2; 11 nucleotides agree with TRBD2. Germline CDR1 is MNHEY and CDR2 is SMNVEV (reference sequence). J was trimmed by 7 bases and V by 10 bases; bases with no gene match: 11. CDR3 length: 15 residues. The CDR3 sequence is CATQLLAGAFGELFF. The CDR3, as DNA: TGTGCCACCCAACTACTAGCGGGAGCGTTCGGGGAGCTGTTTTTT.

As regards this clone: Other DNA variants within this sample encode the same CDR3. The V and J genes are TRBV4-1 and TRBJ2-1, with 11 bases lining up with TRBD2. V trimming: 1 base; J trimming: 7 bases; junction bases outside the gene matches: 3. CDR1 and CDR2 from the germline V gene are MGHRA and YSYEKL. The CDR3 is 15 residues long. CDR3 coding DNA: TGCGCCAGCAGCCAAGGACTAGCGGGATTAAATGAGCAGTTCTTC. It encodes CASSQGLAGLNEQFF.

The rearrangement links TRBV9 to TRBJ2-6, with 8 bases lining up with TRBD1. The CDR3 loop spans 16 amino acids. The germline gives CDR1 SGDLS, CDR2 YYNGEE. V trimming: 3 bases; J trimming: 4 bases; junction bases outside the gene matches: 6. The CDR3 DNA sequence: TGTGCCAGCAGCGGGACAGGGACGTTGGGGGCCAACGTCCTGACTTTC. Translated, it gives CASSGTGTLGANVLTF.

The V gene is TRBV7-9, the J gene TRBJ2-5; D is perhaps TRBD1 or TRBD2 (5 bases each). This CDR3 comprises 16 residues. V gave up 7 bases and J gave up 1 base, with 19 bases separating them. Germline V CDR1 and CDR2: SEHNR, FQNEAQ (reference sequence). As DNA, the CDR3 is TGTGCCAGCAACCCCCTTCACCCAGGGACCCAAGAGACCCAGTACTTC. Its protein product is CASNPLHPGTQETQYF.

With respect to this clone: A read error may be the cause here, since a much bigger clone is one base away. The rearrangement uses TRBV11-2 and TRBJ1-1; D call uncertain. Looked up from germline, CDR1 is SGHAT and CDR2 is FQNNGV. CDR3 size: 12 residues. Trimming took off 5 bases at V and 1 base at J, with 5 bases between the two ends. For the CDR3, the DNA is TGTGCCAGCAGCGAAGGGAACACTGAAGCTTTCTTT. Encoded protein: CASSEGNTEAFF. The full variable domain, completed using reference TRBV11-2 and TRBJ1-1, is EAGVAQSPRYKIIEKRQSVAFWCNPISGHATLYWYQQILGQGPKLLIQFQNNGVVDDSQLPKDRFSAERLKGVDSTLKIQPAKLEDSAVYLCASSEGNTEAFFGQGTRLTVV.